This is a list of T cell receptor beta chains from one sample in a study of blood T cells in healthy people across ages. TCRdb ran MiXCR on the 5' RACE reads and lists one entry per CDR3 protein. This sample has fewer than 950,000 distinct CDR3 sequences; 36% occur once, and the top ten carry 10% to 15%. Sequences were obtained from blood. These receptor sequences come from a man aged 18 to 35 in good health. Each CDR3 is given with its conserved first and last residue. The D gene is left open where the match is weak. Clone size is shown for a subset of rows, as once, few, many or a class of expanded clone.

clone size: .; J gene: TRBJ1-1; V gene: TRBV5-1; D gene: .; CDR3 protein: CASSLAGAENTEAFF; CDR3 DNA: TGCGCCAGCAGCTTGGCCGGGGCAGAGAACACTGAAGCTTTCTTT
clone size: .; J gene: TRBJ1-5; V gene: TRBV7-8; D gene: TRBD1; CDR3 protein: CASSEGVQGNQPQHF; CDR3 DNA: TGTGCCAGCAGCGAGGGGGTACAGGGGAATCAGCCCCAGCATTTT
clone size: .; J gene: TRBJ2-1; V gene: TRBV12-3/TRBV12-4; D gene: .; CDR3 protein: CASSFRGSTNEQFF; CDR3 DNA: TGTGCCAGCAGTTTCCGGGGGTCAACCAATGAGCAGTTCTTC
clone size: few; J gene: TRBJ1-5; V gene: TRBV5-1; D gene: .; CDR3 protein: CASSIRALNNQPQHF; CDR3 DNA: TGCGCCAGCAGTATAAGGGCGTTGAACAATCAGCCCCAGCATTTT
clone size: .; J gene: TRBJ2-1; V gene: TRBV9; D gene: .; CDR3 protein: CASSSSTGSSYNEQFF; CDR3 DNA: TGTGCCAGCAGCTCCTCTACAGGGAGCTCCTACAATGAGCAGTTCTTC
clone size: .; J gene: TRBJ1-4; V gene: TRBV7-2; D gene: .; CDR3 protein: CASRNNGGGNEKLFF; CDR3 DNA: TGTGCCAGCAGGAACAATGGCGGGGGAAATGAAAAACTGTTTTTT
clone size: .; J gene: TRBJ1-1; V gene: TRBV2; D gene: .; CDR3 protein: CASSGGRGRIEAFF; CDR3 DNA: TGTGCCAGCAGTGGGGGGCGGGGGCGCATTGAAGCTTTCTTT
clone size: .; J gene: TRBJ2-6; V gene: TRBV6-1; D gene: .; CDR3 protein: CASTPARYRVVDGANVLTF; CDR3 DNA: TGTGCCAGCACACCGGCCCGGTACAGGGTTGTTGATGGGGCCAACGTCCTGACTTTC
clone size: few; J gene: TRBJ2-3; V gene: TRBV3-1; D gene: .; CDR3 protein: CASAGPRTSTDTQYF; CDR3 DNA: TGTGCCAGCGCCGGGCCTCGGACGAGCACAGATACGCAGTATTTT
clone size: few; J gene: TRBJ1-5; V gene: TRBV14; D gene: .; CDR3 protein: CASSQQVRTLSNQPQHF; CDR3 DNA: TGTGCCAGCAGCCAACAGGTGAGGACATTAAGCAATCAGCCCCAGCATTTT
clone size: .; J gene: TRBJ2-3; V gene: TRBV12-3/TRBV12-4; D gene: .; CDR3 protein: CASSLGLTIADAQYF; CDR3 DNA: TGTGCCAGCAGTTTAGGGCTAACCATCGCAGATGCGCAGTATTTT
clone size: few; J gene: TRBJ2-3; V gene: TRBV6-1; D gene: TRBD2; CDR3 protein: CASRDEGLAFLGGTDTQYF; CDR3 DNA: TGTGCCAGCAGGGATGAGGGACTAGCGTTTCTAGGTGGCACAGATACGCAGTATTTT
clone size: .; J gene: TRBJ2-5; V gene: TRBV28; D gene: TRBD1; CDR3 protein: CASSSDRGNEQYF; CDR3 DNA: TGTGCCAGCAGTAGTGACAGGGGGAATGAGCAGTACTTC
clone size: .; J gene: TRBJ2-1; V gene: TRBV7-4; D gene: TRBD1; CDR3 protein: CASSSTGGDEQFF; CDR3 DNA: TGTGCCAGCAGCTCTACAGGGGGCGATGAGCAGTTCTTC
clone size: many; J gene: TRBJ2-7; V gene: TRBV5-1; D gene: .; CDR3 protein: CASSLGDNEQYF; CDR3 DNA: TGCGCCAGCAGCTTGGGGGACAACGAGCAGTACTTC
clone size: few; J gene: TRBJ2-5; V gene: TRBV2; D gene: .; CDR3 protein: CASTPGLIGEQYF; CDR3 DNA: TGTGCCAGCACCCCGGGGCTGATCGGGGAGCAGTACTTC
clone size: .; J gene: TRBJ2-1; V gene: TRBV20-1; D gene: TRBD1; CDR3 protein: CSARRDRVGNEQFF; CDR3 DNA: TGCAGTGCTAGACGAGACAGGGTAGGCAATGAGCAGTTCTTC
clone size: .; J gene: TRBJ2-2; V gene: TRBV4-1; D gene: TRBD1; CDR3 protein: CASSQVAQGALFF; CDR3 DNA: TGCGCCAGCAGCCAAGTGGCCCAGGGGGCACTGTTTTTT
clone size: few; J gene: TRBJ2-7; V gene: TRBV3-1; D gene: TRBD2; CDR3 protein: CASSPIAGGYNEQYF; CDR3 DNA: TGTGCCAGCAGCCCCATAGCGGGGGGATACAATGAGCAGTACTTC
clone size: .; J gene: TRBJ2-7; V gene: TRBV9; D gene: .; CDR3 protein: CASSVTSKSSEQYF; CDR3 DNA: TGTGCCAGCAGCGTAACTAGCAAATCATCCGAGCAGTACTTC
clone size: many; J gene: TRBJ2-1; V gene: TRBV14; D gene: TRBD2; CDR3 protein: CASSPSAGGYNEQFF; CDR3 DNA: TGTGCCAGCAGCCCGTCAGCGGGGGGCTACAATGAGCAGTTCTTC
clone size: .; J gene: TRBJ1-2; V gene: TRBV20-1; D gene: .; CDR3 protein: CSAVDDTGYTF; CDR3 DNA: TGCAGTGCGGTAGATGACACTGGCTACACCTTC
clone size: few; J gene: TRBJ1-2; V gene: TRBV21-1; D gene: .; CDR3 protein: CASSKTLGFRLDGYTF; CDR3 DNA: TGTGCCAGCAGCAAAACTTTGGGGTTCCGGTTAGATGGCTACACCTTC
clone size: .; J gene: TRBJ2-1; V gene: TRBV7-2; D gene: .; CDR3 protein: CASSLSWGEQFF; CDR3 DNA: TGTGCCAGCAGCTTAAGCTGGGGTGAGCAGTTCTTC
clone size: .; J gene: TRBJ2-1; V gene: TRBV27; D gene: TRBD2; CDR3 protein: CASSPLAGASYNEQFF; CDR3 DNA: TGTGCCAGCAGCCCACTAGCGGGGGCCTCCTACAATGAGCAGTTCTTC
clone size: once; J gene: TRBJ2-5; V gene: TRBV12-3/TRBV12-4; D gene: .; CDR3 protein: CASRQQGRETQYF; CDR3 DNA: TGTGCCAGCAGACAACAAGGACGTGAGACCCAGTACTTC
clone size: .; J gene: TRBJ2-1; V gene: TRBV10-3; D gene: TRBD1; CDR3 protein: CAISGETGYDEQFF; CDR3 DNA: TGTGCCATCAGTGGGGAGACAGGGTACGATGAGCAGTTCTTC
clone size: .; J gene: TRBJ2-5; V gene: TRBV6-6; D gene: .; CDR3 protein: CAGSPVSKQETQYF; CDR3 DNA: TGTGCCGGCAGCCCCGTTTCTAAACAAGAGACCCAGTACTTC
clone size: few; J gene: TRBJ1-5; V gene: TRBV16; D gene: .; CDR3 protein: CASSQSSFRSNQPQHF; CDR3 DNA: TGTGCCAGCAGCCAATCGTCATTTCGGAGCAATCAGCCCCAGCATTTT
clone size: few; J gene: TRBJ2-1; V gene: TRBV7-3; D gene: .; CDR3 protein: CASSLPSRNEQFF; CDR3 DNA: TGTGCCAGCAGCTTACCTAGCAGAAATGAGCAGTTCTTC
clone size: many; J gene: TRBJ2-1; V gene: TRBV11-2; D gene: TRBD2; CDR3 protein: CASSATAGTSVYNEQFF; CDR3 DNA: TGTGCCAGCAGCGCAACCGCCGGGACTAGCGTTTACAATGAGCAGTTCTTC
clone size: .; J gene: TRBJ1-3; V gene: TRBV14; D gene: .; CDR3 protein: CASSHPGLGNTIYF; CDR3 DNA: TGTGCCAGCAGCCATCCGGGCCTTGGAAACACCATATATTTT
clone size: .; J gene: TRBJ2-3; V gene: TRBV7-9; D gene: TRBD1; CDR3 protein: CASSLQGALRTDTQYF; CDR3 DNA: TGTGCCAGCAGCTTGCAGGGGGCATTACGCACAGATACGCAGTATTTT
clone size: .; J gene: TRBJ2-1; V gene: TRBV7-9; D gene: .; CDR3 protein: CASSLVVTNFYNEQFF; CDR3 DNA: TGTGCCAGCAGCTTAGTGGTGACTAACTTTTACAATGAGCAGTTCTTC
clone size: .; J gene: TRBJ2-3; V gene: TRBV3-1; D gene: .; CDR3 protein: CASSFGHGLTDTQYF; CDR3 DNA: TGTGCCAGCAGCTTCGGACACGGACTCACAGATACGCAGTATTTT
clone size: few; J gene: TRBJ1-6; V gene: TRBV12-3/TRBV12-4; D gene: .; CDR3 protein: CASSLQGILLHF; CDR3 DNA: TGTGCCAGCAGTCTTCAGGGTATTCTCCTCCACTTT
clone size: .; J gene: TRBJ1-1; V gene: TRBV5-1; D gene: .; CDR3 protein: CASSFDASGTEAFF; CDR3 DNA: TGCGCCAGCAGCTTCGACGCGAGCGGCACTGAAGCTTTCTTT
clone size: .; J gene: TRBJ2-3; V gene: TRBV4-2; D gene: TRBD2; CDR3 protein: CASSQGAAGVGDTQYF; CDR3 DNA: TGTGCCAGCAGCCAAGGGGCGGCGGGAGTCGGGGATACGCAGTATTTT
clone size: .; J gene: TRBJ1-2; V gene: TRBV6-1; D gene: .; CDR3 protein: CAGTRGGGLMGGYTF; CDR3 DNA: TGTGCCGGCACTCGAGGTGGGGGGCTAATGGGAGGCTACACCTTC
clone size: many; J gene: TRBJ2-1; V gene: TRBV12-3/TRBV12-4; D gene: .; CDR3 protein: CASSFGGPANEQFF; CDR3 DNA: TGTGCCAGCAGTTTCGGTGGGCCCGCAAATGAGCAGTTCTTC
clone size: .; J gene: TRBJ2-1; V gene: TRBV28; D gene: .; CDR3 protein: CASSPPRAGLYNEQFF; CDR3 DNA: TGTGCCAGCAGCCCCCCCCGGGCAGGCCTCTACAATGAGCAGTTCTTC
clone size: many; J gene: TRBJ2-3; V gene: TRBV6-6; D gene: TRBD2; CDR3 protein: CASSPTAGASTDTQYF; CDR3 DNA: TGTGCCAGCAGCCCTACAGCGGGGGCTAGCACAGATACGCAGTATTTT
clone size: .; J gene: TRBJ2-3; V gene: TRBV4-3; D gene: .; CDR3 protein: CASSQVSAGRRTDTQYF; CDR3 DNA: TGCGCCAGCAGCCAAGTTTCGGCGGGCAGGAGAACAGATACGCAGTATTTT